Shown below are 17 T cell receptor beta chains from a single sample sequenced in a study of T cell responses to AZD1222 COVID-19 vaccine. Clones were read by immunoSEQ multiplex PCR, and TCRdb kept only the in-frame ones, dropping some. Of 120,000 or so clones detected, around nine tenths appear once; the ten largest clones hold roughly 7%. Specimen: peripheral blood, collected on day 0 of AZD1222 vaccination. These receptors were obtained from an adult in good health.

The CDR3 sequence is CAISDGTISYEQYF. CDR3 coding DNA: TGTGCCATCAGTGACGGGACTATCTCGTACGAGCAGTACTTC. The chain has TRBV10-3 and TRBJ2-7; 7 bases agree with TRBD2. Trimming removed 3 bases from V and 4 bases from J; junction bases left unmatched: 6. Germline lookup yields CDR1 ENHRY and CDR2 SYGVKD. The CDR3 length is 14 residues.

This clone was counted only a few times. J is TRBJ2-7 and V is TRBV19; 10 bases are a match to TRBD2. Germline loops: CDR1 LNHDA, CDR2 SQIVND (reference sequence). The CDR3 totals 14 residues. V lost 5 bases and J lost 2; bases outside the gene matches: 3. CDR3 amino acids: CASSRLAGAYEQYF. The CDR3, as DNA: TGTGCCAGTAGTCGTCTAGCGGGGGCCTACGAGCAGTACTTC.

This chain uses TRBV5-4 with TRBJ1-1, with D possibly TRBD1 on 5 matching bases. Germline V gene sequence: CDR1 SGHNT, CDR2 YYREEE (reference sequence). Trimming stripped 2 bases from V and 1 base from J, with 15 bases between. The CDR3 consists of 16 residues. CDR3 sequence reads: CASSLWAGRGNTEAFF. In nucleotides, the CDR3 is TGTGCCAGCAGCTTATGGGCCGGGAGGGGGAACACTGAAGCTTTCTTT.

This clone has more than one count but fewer than ten. This chain joins TRBV27 and TRBJ1-1, with D maybe TRBD1 (5 bases). Germline CDR1 reads MNHEY; CDR2 reads SMNVEV (reference sequence). The ends were cut back, 8 bases at V and 3 bases at J, with 10 bases in the middle. CDR3 length equals 12 residues. CDR3 amino acids: CASRRGDTEAFF. As DNA, the CDR3 is TGTGCCAGCCGCCGGGGGGACACTGAAGCTTTCTTT.

In the case of this clone: Sequence at one end of the junction differs from germline and may be a read error. The rearrangement links TRBV2 to TRBJ1-1; no firm D call. The CDR3 runs to 12 residues. Germline V lookup: CDR1 SNHLY, CDR2 FYNNEI. CDR3 protein: CASRRASTEAFF. In DNA form, the CDR3 reads TGTGCGAGCAGGAGGGCGAGCACTGAAGCTTTCTTT. The variable domain in full, with the rest retrieved from reference TRBV2 and TRBJ1-1, is EPEVTQTPSHQVTQMGQEVILRCVPISNHLYFYWYRQILGQKVEFLVSFYNNEISEKSEIFDDQFSVERPDGSNFTLKIRSTKLEDSAMYFCASRRASTEAFFGQGTRLTVV.

This clone was counted a single time. The chain is built from TRBV4-1 and TRBJ2-5, with 9 bases that match TRBD2. The CDR3 is made up of 18 amino acids. From germline, CDR1 is MGHRA and CDR2 YSYEKL. V dropped 4 bases and J dropped 5; count of bases not matched to a gene: 17. CDR3 sequence reads: CASSPFPLAGGPWETQYF. The CDR3 bases are TGCGCCAGCAGCCCATTCCCACTGGCGGGAGGGCCCTGGGAGACCCAGTACTTC.

This clone has just one count. The genes are TRBV19 and TRBJ1-5; D is ambiguous. This CDR3 spans 18 amino acids. Germline loops: CDR1 LNHDA, CDR2 SQIVND (reference sequence). Trimming stripped 0 bases from V and 4 bases from J, with 19 bases between. CDR3 nucleotides: TGTGCCAGTAGTATAGAATTCGAGTTGGGCAGTAGGAATCAGCCCCAGCATTTT. Protein: CASSIEFELGSRNQPQHF. Variable domain in full (rest from reference TRBV19 and TRBJ1-5): DGGITQSPKYLFRKEGQNVTLSCEQNLNHDAMYWYRQDPGQGLRLIYYSQIVNDFQKGDIAEGYSVSREKKESFPLTVTSAQKNPTAFYLCASSIEFELGSRNQPQHFGDGTRLSIL.

The V gene is TRBV3-1 (or the pseudogene TRBV3-2), the J gene TRBJ2-1, with D possibly TRBD2 on 5 matching bases. This CDR3 is 14 amino acids long. V lost 0 bases to trimming and J lost 8 bases, with 11 bases between them. Germline-derived CDR1 and CDR2 are LGHDT and YNNKEL (reference sequence). CDR3: CASSQEIMRDEQFF. CDR3 coding DNA: TGTGCCAGCAGCCAAGAGATCATGCGGGATGAGCAGTTCTTC.

This clone was seen only a few times. The chain is built from TRBV28 and TRBJ1-5, with TRBD1 matching 7 bases. Germline CDR1 MDHEN, CDR2 SYDVKM. V shed 6 bases and J 1 base; nucleotides not matched to a gene: 6. The CDR3 loop spans 15 amino acids. Here the CDR3 reads CASSLGGWSNQPQHF. The CDR3 DNA follows: TGTGCCAGCAGCCTAGGGGGCTGGAGCAATCAGCCCCAGCATTTT.

CDR3 region: CATGRETQYF. The CDR3 DNA follows: TGTGCCACTGGTAGGGAGACCCAGTACTTC. This chain connects TRBV27 to TRBJ2-5; D is undetermined. Trimming took 10 bases from V and 5 from J, leaving 8 bases between them. This CDR3 comprises 10 residues. Germline V CDR1 and CDR2: MNHEY, SMNVEV (reference sequence).

As to this clone: Other DNA variants within this sample encode the same CDR3. The chain carries TRBV28 and TRBJ2-7; D gene ambiguous. CDR1 and CDR2 (germline): MDHEN, SYDVKM. Trimming left V 6 bases short and J 4 bases short, with 10 bases between. CDR3 length: 12 residues. CDR3 in DNA: TGTGCCAGCAGCCCTCTAGGTTACGAGCAGTACTTC. Translation gives CASSPLGYEQYF.

The CDR3 coding sequence is TGTGCCACCAGTGATCGGTCAGCACACACCGGGGAGCTGTTTTTT. Protein sequence: CATSDRSAHTGELFF. The J gene is TRBJ2-2, the V gene TRBV24-1; D remains unclear. V lost 3 bases to trimming and J lost 3 bases, with 10 bases between them. Germline lookup yields CDR1 KGHDR and CDR2 SFDVKD. CDR3 length: 15 amino acids.

The chain joins TRBV5-1 to TRBJ2-7; 10 bases fit TRBD1. V lost 0 bases and J lost 3; bases outside the gene matches: 3. CDR1 and CDR2 (germline): SGHRS, YFSETQ. CDR3 length equals 15 residues. CDR3 coding DNA: TGCGCCAGCAGCTTGGGGGGACAGGGGCTCTACGAGCAGTACTTC. Translation gives CASSLGGQGLYEQYF.

The V gene is TRBV5-1, the J gene TRBJ2-3; D ambiguous. Trimming left V 4 bases short and J 2 bases short, with 11 bases between. The CDR3 spans 14 residues. The germline V gene encodes CDR1 SGHRS and CDR2 YFSETQ. Here the CDR3 reads CASSRVGSTDTQYF. CDR3 DNA sequence: TGCGCCAGCAGCAGGGTAGGGTCCACAGATACGCAGTATTTT.

This sequence joins TRBV28 and TRBJ1-1; no clear D. V was pared by 3 bases and J by 1 base, with 15 bases between. Germline V gene sequence: CDR1 MDHEN, CDR2 SYDVKM. The CDR3 consists of 16 residues. CDR3 in amino acids: CASSLGSSGGNTEAFF. The CDR3 DNA reads TGTGCCAGCAGTTTGGGATCTTCGGGAGGGAACACTGAAGCTTTCTTT.

This rearrangement joins TRBV28 to TRBJ1-6; D call uncertain. Germline V gives CDR1 MDHEN, CDR2 SYDVKM. The CDR3 extends over 16 amino acids. Trimming removed 2 bases from V and 0 bases from J, with 8 bases in between. CDR3 bases: TGTGCCAGCAGTTTAAGAAGGAGCTCCTATAATTCACCCCTCCACTTT. Protein sequence: CASSLRRSSYNSPLHF.

The rearrangement joins TRBV27 to TRBJ2-7; the match to TRBD1 covers 7 bases. Germline V gives CDR1 MNHEY, CDR2 SMNVEV (reference sequence). This CDR3 has 15 amino acids. V gave up 4 bases and J gave up 3 bases; unmatched junction bases: 9. CDR3 in amino acids: CASSYRQGRFYEQYF. The CDR3 nucleotides read TGTGCCAGCAGTTATAGACAGGGCAGGTTCTACGAGCAGTACTTC.